This T cell receptor beta chain was recovered during a study of T cells of healthy individuals (dated by TCRdb to 2016 to 2019). The CDR3 runs 17 residues from the cysteine to the phenylalanine. Here the CDR3 DNA is all that survives: 51 bases in frame from base 1. Sequences SGHRS (CDR1) and YFSETQ (CDR2) are obtained from the germline V gene. The junction carries 19 bases between V and J, which are trimmed by 1 base and 3 bases respectively. This clonotype has more than one count but fewer than ten. Its antigen is not yet known. Per-base qualities were not stored, and no clone one base away is much larger. Library prep was done by 5' RACE. Instrument on record: Illumina MiSeq. TCRdb handled the public reads itself, with Q25 trimming in fastp and clone calling in MiXCR, and kept productive beta chains. Merged by CDR3 protein, the rows form single entries marked with the most common genes and DNA. Across this sample there are about 96,000 distinct CDR3 sequences, with 17% seen only once. Of the sample, about 6.2% falls within the top ten clones.

This TCR was sampled from a human donor in good health. Recombination linked TRBV5-1 to TRBJ2-5; TRBD2 is a weak D gene call, 6 bases matching. At the DNA level, the sequence is TGCGCCAGCAGCTTGTTCGGCGGAGGAGGGGTCAAAGAGACCCAGTACTTC. Its protein reads: CASSLFGGGGVKETQYF.